This entry lists 14 T cell receptor beta chains sequenced from one sample in a study of CD8+ T cells in alopecia areata. The pooled cutaneous lymph node cells were sorted using several markers (CD4, CD8alpha, NKG2D, NKG2ACE and others). It was cDNA, reverse transcribed from extracted RNA, that served as the sequencing template. Generated by immunoSEQ multiplex PCR, the TCRdb table keeps only in-frame clones and is missing some. The sample contains over 5,500 clones, none occurring once; approximately 29% lies in the top ten. Sequenced material: CD8+ T cells sorted from a lymph node. The receptors shown here come from a C3H/HeJ mouse with alopecia areata. The mouse strain carries the MHC haplotype H2-k.

This clone was picked up many times. Mouse gene names and germline throughout. The missing CDR3 end, 4 residues past where the read stops, is filled in from the germline J gene. The chain joins TRBV29 to TRBJ2-3; D unresolved. V was pared by 2 bases and J by 0 bases, with 6 bases between. This CDR3 is built from 14 residues. The germline gives CDR1 MSHET, CDR2 SYDVDS. Partial CDR3 DNA: TGTGCTAGCAGTTTAGACAATAGTGCAGAA. Amino acids: CASSLDNSAE. The entire CDR3 reads CASSLDNSAETLYF.

This clone was detected ten times or more. Mouse germline and gene names are used. The CDR3 end lies 4 residues beyond the end of the read and is filled in from the germline J gene. This chain joins TRBV31 and TRBJ1-1, with 7 nucleotides matching TRBD1. CDR1 GKSSPN and CDR2 SITVG come from the germline V gene. V gave up 4 bases and J gave up 4 bases; unmatched junction bases: 0. The CDR3 is 11 amino acids. The sequenced part of the CDR3 DNA is TGTGCCTGGACAGGGGGCACA. It translates to CAWTGGT. The full CDR3 protein reads CAWTGGTEVFF.

This clone appeared many times. Gene names denote mouse genes. The observed sequence ends 4 residues before the CDR3 terminus, with the missing tail filled in from the germline J gene. The rearrangement uses TRBV1 and TRBJ2-7, with D maybe TRBD1 (5 bases). Trimming pared 2 bases from V and 0 bases from J, leaving 8 bases between. The germline V gene has CDR1 NSQYPW and CDR2 LRSPGD (reference sequence). The CDR3 is made up of 14 amino acids. The CDR3 here is CTCSARQSSYEQYF. CDR3 DNA, as far as it was read: TGCACCTGCAGTGCAAGACAGAGCTCCTAT.

This clone was detected many times. The listed genes are named as in mouse. The CDR3 reads CASSAAGKGDTQYF. The CDR3 DNA, read in part, is TGTGCCAGCAGTGCCGCAGGGAAGGGAGAC. J is TRBJ2-5 and V is TRBV13-3, with D possibly TRBD1 on 5 matching bases. The CDR3 end falls 4 residues outside the read, so it is completed with the germline J gene. The CDR3 is made up of 14 amino acids. CDR1 and CDR2 from the germline V gene are NNHDY and SYVADS.

This clone was seen many times. Gene names refer to mouse genes. This chain's CDR3 is CASRTGTGGRQNTLYF. Incomplete CDR3 DNA: TGTGCCAGCAGAACCGGGACTGGGGGTCGTCAAAAC. The V call is TRBV13-1, the J call TRBJ2-4; 11 nucleotides agree with TRBD2. The read stops 4 residues short of the end of the CDR3; the missing end is completed from the germline J gene. J gave up 1 base and V 5 bases, and 6 bases lay outside the gene matches. CDR1 and CDR2 (germline): NSHNY, SYGAGN. This CDR3 has 16 amino acids.

There are many counts of this clone. Germline and genes: mouse. The read ends 4 residues before the CDR3 terminus; that terminus is restored from the germline J gene. The chain links TRBV13-2 to TRBJ2-7; 7 bases fit TRBD1. The CDR3 spans 15 residues. V dropped 0 bases and J dropped 0; count of bases not matched to a gene: 3. Per the germline V gene, CDR1 is NNHNN and CDR2 is SYGAGS (reference sequence). CDR3 DNA, as far as it was read: TGTGCCAGCGGTGATGCTGGGACAGCCTCCTAT. Protein sequence: CASGDAGTASY. In full, the CDR3 is CASGDAGTASYEQYF.

This clone was seen many times. The genes are named according to mouse. The CDR3 protein is CASSFRDWGAEQFF. CDR3 DNA, as far as it was read: TGTGCCAGCAGTTTCCGGGACTGGGGTGCT. V gene TRBV14 combines with J gene TRBJ2-1, with 10 bases lining up with TRBD2. The read is 4 residues too short to cover the CDR3 end, so that end is filled in from the germline J gene. The length of the CDR3 is 14 residues. J gave up 6 bases and V 1 base, and 1 base lay outside the gene matches. CDR1 and CDR2 (germline): SGHDT, FRDEAV.

This clone was picked up many times. Germline and genes: mouse. The read terminates 4 residues ahead of where the CDR3 ends, so the germline J gene completes it. The V and J genes are TRBV31 and TRBJ2-5; 12 bases agree with TRBD1. The V gene's germline CDR1 is GKSSPN and CDR2 SITVG. The length of the CDR3 is 13 residues. The CDR3 bases that were read are TGTGCCTGGAGTGGGACAGGGGGCGAC. This translates into CAWSGTGGD. In full, the CDR3 is CAWSGTGGDTQYF.

Comment on this clone: The gene names here belong to mouse. Read sequence stops 4 residues before the CDR3 end, and the germline J gene provides the missing end. The chain has TRBV5 and TRBJ2-1; 7 bases line up with TRBD1. The CDR3 is 15 amino acids. J gave up 1 base and V 0 bases, and 0 bases lay outside the gene matches. Germline values: CDR1 LGHNA, CDR2 YNLKQL (reference sequence). The covered CDR3 bases are TGTGCCAGCAGCCAAGAGGGACAGAACTATGCT. It yields the protein CASSQEGQNYA. The entire CDR3 sequence reads CASSQEGQNYAEQFF.

This clone showed up just a few times. The genes are named according to mouse. The read halts 4 residues ahead of the CDR3 end, with the missing end drawn from the germline J gene. The chain combines TRBV31 with TRBJ2-1; TRBD1 might be the D (5 bases). With 3 bases removed from V and 3 bases from J, the gap between germline ends came to 9 bases. CDR1 is GKSSPN, CDR2 SITVG, per germline. The CDR3 has 13 residues. The CDR3 reads CAWSPRVYAEQFF. The part of the CDR3 DNA that was read is TGTGCCTGGAGCCCCAGGGTCTATGCT.

This clone was recorded at least ten times. The gene names given are mouse names. The CDR3 end lies 4 residues beyond the end of the read and is filled in from the germline J gene. Additional DNA sequences in this sample encode the identical CDR3. V is TRBV31 and J is TRBJ1-2; weak D call: TRBD1 (5 bases). V lost 0 bases, J lost 3 bases, and 5 bases lay in between. Germline assignment: CDR1 GKSSPN and CDR2 SITVG. The CDR3 has 12 amino acids. CDR3 DNA, as far as it was read: TGTGCCTGGAGTCTAGGGGACTCC. Residues: CAWSLGDS. The CDR3 as a whole reads CAWSLGDSDYTF.

This clone has at least ten counts. The germline and genes are mouse ones. CDR3 sequence: CAWSQGANSDYTF. The CDR3 bases that were read are TGTGCCTGGAGTCAGGGGGCAAACTCC. The chain combines TRBV31 with TRBJ1-2; maybe TRBD1 (6 bases). The read gets to within 4 residues of the CDR3 end, and the germline J gene fills in the rest. Germline assignment: CDR1 GKSSPN and CDR2 SITVG. The V and J ends lost 1 base and 0 bases respectively, with 6 bases between them. The CDR3 length is 13 residues.

This clone was counted at least ten times. Gene names denote mouse genes. From the germline J gene comes the end of the CDR3, since the read stops 4 residues before it. The gene calls are TRBV3 and TRBJ2-1, with TRBD2 matching over 11 bases. CDR1 is SNHLY and CDR2 is FYNGKV in the germline V gene (reference sequence). Trimming took 2 bases from V and 0 from J; bases not matched to a gene: 3. This CDR3 is built from 17 residues. The sequenced CDR3 bases are TGTGCCAGCAGCTTACACTGGGGGGGCTATAACTATGCT. Amino acids: CASSLHWGGYNYA. From start to end, the CDR3 is CASSLHWGGYNYAEQFF.

By sample fraction, this clone is large. Germline and genes: mouse. The sequence runs out 4 residues before the end of the CDR3; the remainder is reconstructed from the germline J gene. The chain employs TRBV13-3 and TRBJ2-3, with a weak D call TRBD1 (5 bases). This CDR3 contains 15 residues. Trimming removed 2 bases at V and 0 bases at J, with 10 bases between. The V gene's germline CDR1 is NNHDY and CDR2 SYVADS. This CDR3 reads CASSEWTPSAETLYF. The DNA read from the CDR3 is TGTGCCAGCAGTGAATGGACACCTAGTGCAGAA.